This T cell receptor (beta chain) is from a study of blood T cell repertoires in COVID-19. Study as a whole: Researchers got acute and convalescent COVID-19 samples from the United States, Italy and Spain. PBMCs, B-cell-depleted T cells, or T cells were the source of the cDNA or gDNA that made up the material.

The CDR3 is 17 amino acids. Trimming cost V 4 bases and J 3 bases; bases outside gene matches: 6. Per germline, CDR1 SGHRS and CDR2 YFSETQ. Under the authors' procedure: Estimated nucleated cell counts came from reference gene primer amplification. The table came from immunoSEQ multiplex PCR; TCRdb's copy has only in-frame clones and leaves some out. For V, J and clone size, that table is used; D and trimming come from the DNA. This sample has 23,000 or so clones, with 90% to 95% found just once. The sequenced sample consisted of peripheral blood. The chain recombines TRBV5-1 with TRBJ2-2; 13 positions match TRBD2. This TCR was sampled from a woman aged 50 to 60 with active COVID-19. CDR3 residues: CASSGGLAGEDTGELFF. CDR3 nucleotides: TGCGCCAGCAGCGGTGGACTAGCGGGAGAAGACACCGGGGAGCTGTTTTTT.